One sample yielded the 10 T cell receptor beta chains listed below, sequenced in a study of cytomegalovirus exposure and HLA in healthy donors. Researchers ran the PCR with 60 Vbeta and 13 Jbeta primers. Generated by immunoSEQ multiplex PCR, the TCRdb table keeps only in-frame clones and is missing some. The table includes more than 200,000 clones, over 75% detected once. What was sequenced was PBMCs. The receptors were sampled from a male donor in good health and CMV-seronegative.

This chain joins TRBV7-6 and TRBJ2-7, with D hard to call. The CDR3 runs to 16 residues. Between the trimmed V and J ends, which lost 5 bases and 0 bases, there was a span of 17 bases. The V gene's germline CDR1 is SGHVS and CDR2 FNYEAQ. The CDR3 reads CASSRSAEFSSYEQYF. CDR3 bases: TGTGCCAGCAGCCGTTCCGCGGAGTTCAGCTCCTACGAGCAGTACTTC.

V is TRBV7-4 and J is TRBJ2-7, with a tentative D call TRBD1 (6 bases). CDR1 and CDR2 (germline): SGHVT, SQSDAQ. The CDR3 has 16 amino acids. V was cut by 1 base and J by 0 bases, with 13 bases left in between. The CDR3 is CASSLGCRGSSYEQYF. The CDR3 region has the DNA TGTGCCAGCAGCTTAGGGTGCAGGGGAAGCTCCTACGAGCAGTACTTC.

CDR3 sequence reads: CASSPPGYNEQFF. In nucleotides, the CDR3 is TGCGCCAGCAGCCCGCCCGGGTACAATGAGCAGTTCTTC. The rearrangement uses TRBV5-1 and TRBJ2-1; D is unclear. Deletions cut 4 bases from V and 4 bases from J, with 9 bases between. Germline CDR1 and CDR2: SGHRS and YFSETQ. This CDR3 has 13 amino acids.

The chain couples TRBV7-8 to TRBJ2-1, with a weak D call TRBD2 (6 bases). V was cut by 1 base and J by 6 bases, with 10 bases left in between. The germline V gene encodes CDR1 SGHVS and CDR2 FQNEAQ. CDR3 size: 14 residues. CDR3 coding DNA: TGTGCCAGCAGCTTAGTTTTGGGGGGCAATGAGCAGTTCTTC. Encoded protein: CASSLVLGGNEQFF. Based on the CDR3 plus reference TRBV7-8 and TRBJ2-1, the full variable domain is GAGVSQSPRYKVAKRGQDVALRCDPISGHVSLFWYQQALGQGPEFLTYFQNEAQLDKSGLPSDRFFAERPEGSVSTLKIQRTQQEDSAVYLCASSLVLGGNEQFFGPGTRLTVL.

This clone has a count of ten or more. The chain couples TRBV6-4 to TRBJ2-3, with a possible D match to TRBD2 (6 bases). V was pared by 5 bases and J by 3 bases, with 12 bases between. CDR1 is MRHNA, CDR2 SNTAGT, per germline. This CDR3 region has 14 residues. CDR3 DNA: TGTGCCAGCAGTTTTTTAGCGGATACAGATACGCAGTATTTT. Its protein product is CASSFLADTDTQYF.

The chain joins TRBV11-3 to TRBJ2-2, with a tentative D call TRBD1 (5 bases). V dropped 7 bases and J dropped 5 bases, with 14 bases sitting between them. This CDR3 is built from 14 residues. CDR1 is SGHNT, CDR2 YENEEA, per germline. CDR3: CASIPQVWTGELFF. In DNA form, the CDR3 reads TGTGCCAGCATCCCACAGGTTTGGACCGGGGAGCTGTTTTTT.

V is TRBV4-2 and J is TRBJ2-7; D might be TRBD2 (5 bases). The germline gives CDR1 LGHNA, CDR2 YNFKEQ. There are 14 residues in the CDR3. Deletions cut 1 base from V and 3 bases from J, with 10 bases between. CDR3 sequence (DNA): TGTGCCAGCAGCCAAGGCGGCGGAGGCTACGAGCAGTACTTC. Amino acids: CASSQGGGGYEQYF.

J is TRBJ1-6 and V is TRBV6-5, with a tentative D call TRBD1 (6 bases). CDR3 size: 14 residues. Germline values: CDR1 MNHEY, CDR2 SVGAGI. Trimming removed 6 bases from V and 6 bases from J, with 12 bases in between. Here the CDR3 reads CASRPGQFNSPLHF. DNA for the CDR3: TGTGCCAGCAGACCTGGACAGTTTAATTCACCCCTCCACTTT.

The chain couples TRBV5-1 to TRBJ1-2, with 10 bases that match TRBD1. Losses at the gene ends were 7 bases for V and 2 bases for J; bases not matched to a gene: 8. This CDR3 contains 15 residues. The germline gives CDR1 SGHRS, CDR2 YFSETQ. Here the CDR3 reads CASQLGQGVNYGYTF. The CDR3 DNA reads as TGCGCCAGCCAGCTAGGACAGGGGGTAAACTATGGCTACACCTTC. Full variable domain (remainder filled in from reference TRBV5-1 and TRBJ1-2): KAGVTQTPRYLIKTRGQQVTLSCSPISGHRSVSWYQQTPGQGLQFLFEYFSETQRNKGNFPGRFSGRQFSNSRSEMNVSTLELGDSALYLCASQLGQGVNYGYTFGSGTRLTVV.

V gene TRBV11-1 combines with J gene TRBJ2-5, with D perhaps matching TRBD2 (6 bases). Trimming removed 1 base at V and 1 base at J, with 10 bases between. Germline-derived CDR1 and CDR2 are SGHAT and FQDESV (reference sequence). The CDR3 loop spans 15 amino acids. The CDR3 DNA is TGTGCCAGCAGCTTAGTAGGAGGGCTCCAAGAGACCCAGTACTTC. Translating gives CASSLVGGLQETQYF.